This T cell receptor beta chain came from a study of identical twins. General observations from the study: Insertions ran lower in abundant cord blood beta clonotypes, though not in memory repertoires.

Carrying unique molecular identifiers, the cDNA also gained a universal primer site through template switching. TCRdb recomputed calls from the 5' RACE reads with MiXCR, one row per CDR3 protein. The sample holds 1.5 million to 2 million distinct CDR3 sequences, under 35% seen once. Details on this clonotype: Its antigen is not known.

This CDR3 is 15 amino acids long. Trimming removed 4 bases at V and 0 bases at J, with 13 bases between. CDR1 LGHDT and CDR2 YNNKEL come from the germline V gene (reference sequence). The origin of this receptor is a newborn girl in good health. Sequences were obtained from cord blood. This chain uses TRBV3-1 with TRBJ2-7; possibly TRBD1 or TRBD2 for D (5 bases each). The CDR3 region has the DNA TGTGCCAGCAGCCTTGAGGGGCGTCACTCCTACGAGCAGTACTTC. Its protein product is CASSLEGRHSYEQYF.